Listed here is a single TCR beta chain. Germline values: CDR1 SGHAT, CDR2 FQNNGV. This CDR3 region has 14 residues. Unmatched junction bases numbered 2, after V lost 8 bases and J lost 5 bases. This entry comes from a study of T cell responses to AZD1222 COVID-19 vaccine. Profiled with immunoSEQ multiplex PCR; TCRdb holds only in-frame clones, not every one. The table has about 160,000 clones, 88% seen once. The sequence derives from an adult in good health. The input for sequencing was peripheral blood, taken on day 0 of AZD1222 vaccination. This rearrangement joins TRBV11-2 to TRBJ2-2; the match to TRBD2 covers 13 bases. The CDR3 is CASRTSGGTGELFF. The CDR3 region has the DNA TGTGCCAGCCGGACTAGCGGGGGTACCGGGGAGCTGTTTTTT. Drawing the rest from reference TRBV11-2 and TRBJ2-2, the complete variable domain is EAGVAQSPRYKIIEKRQSVAFWCNPISGHATLYWYQQILGQGPKLLIQFQNNGVVDDSQLPKDRFSAERLKGVDSTLKIQPAKLEDSAVYLCASRTSGGTGELFFGEGSRLTVL.